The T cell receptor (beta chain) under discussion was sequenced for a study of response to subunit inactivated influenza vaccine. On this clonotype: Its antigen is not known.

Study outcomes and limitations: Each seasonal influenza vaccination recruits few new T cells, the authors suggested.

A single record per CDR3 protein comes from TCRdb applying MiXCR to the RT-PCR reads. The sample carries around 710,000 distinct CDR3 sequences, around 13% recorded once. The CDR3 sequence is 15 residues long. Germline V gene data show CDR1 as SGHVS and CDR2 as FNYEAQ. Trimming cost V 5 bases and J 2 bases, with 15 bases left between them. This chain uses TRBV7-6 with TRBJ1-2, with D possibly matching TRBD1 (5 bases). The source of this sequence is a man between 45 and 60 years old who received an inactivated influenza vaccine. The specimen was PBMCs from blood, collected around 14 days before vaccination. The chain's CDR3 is CASSPLLGENYGYTF. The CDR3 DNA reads TGTGCCAGCAGCCCCCTTTTGGGGGAGAACTATGGCTACACCTTC.